This TCR beta chain was recorded in a study of T cell repertoires in cytomegalovirus infection. The overall study: Public TCR beta signatures marked donors with CMV infection and the matching HLA.

Study-wide results and limits: HLA-C-restricted TCR beta clonotypes specific for CMV led the ex vivo response.

This clonotype was seen at least ten times. What it recognizes is unknown. J lost 4 bases, V lost 4 bases, and 4 bases had no gene match. Germline V gene data show CDR1 as LGHNA and CDR2 as YNFKEQ. The CDR3 runs 16 residues. MiXCR, run by TCRdb on the reads, gives a single entry per CDR3 protein. The sample consists of more than 65,000 distinct CDR3 sequences, about 45% of them appearing once. This chain joins TRBV4-2 and TRBJ2-1, with 13 bases aligning to TRBD2. This material consisted of CD8+ T cells from cultured PBMCs, taken from culture after CMV antigen stimulation. The sequence derives from a human donor in good health (CMV status not recorded). Some clones in this sample may be carry-over from other donors' samples. The CDR3 nucleotides are TGTGCCAGCAGCCCAGCGGGACTAGCGGGGTACAATGAGCAGTTCTTC. It specifies CASSPAGLAGYNEQFF.